What follows are 27 T cell receptor beta chains derived from one specimen sequenced in a study of OX40 agonist ivuxolimab in advanced cancers. TCRdb keeps only in-frame clones here, not all; method: immunoSEQ multiplex PCR. The profile shows 85,000 to 100,000 clones, approximately 85% of them singletons. The sequencing here drew on CD4+ or CD8+ T cells sorted from blood, taken in a trial of the OX40 agonist ivuxolimab. The origin of the receptors is an adult with an advanced solid tumor such as melanoma, head and neck, liver or kidney cancer.

This sequence joins TRBV6-5 and TRBJ1-1, with a tentative D call TRBD1 (6 bases). The germline CDR1 and CDR2 sequences are MNHEY and SVGAGI. CDR3 length equals 13 residues. V was pared by 2 bases and J by 5 bases, with 9 bases between. The CDR3 bases are TGTGCCAGCAGTTACGGGGGGCGAACTGAAGCTTTCTTT. Translation gives CASSYGGRTEAFF.

The chain carries TRBV30 and TRBJ2-2, with D unclear. The germline gives CDR1 GTSNPN, CDR2 SVGIG (reference sequence). Trimming removed 3 bases from V and 5 bases from J, with 7 bases in between. This CDR3 comprises 12 residues. In DNA form, the CDR3 reads TGTGCCTGGAGCTGGTCAACCGGGGAGCTGTTTTTT. Translated: CAWSWSTGELFF.

This chain joins TRBV10-3 and TRBJ2-6, with 8 bases fitting TRBD1. From germline, CDR1 is ENHRY and CDR2 SYGVKD. With V trimmed by 0 bases and J by 0 bases, 4 bases remained unmatched. The length of the CDR3 is 18 residues. CDR3 nucleotide sequence: TGTGCCATCAGTGAGTCCAGACAGGGGAGCTCTGGGGCCAACGTCCTGACTTTC. Translation gives CAISESRQGSSGANVLTF.

The chain links TRBV7-2 to TRBJ2-7; D is perhaps TRBD2 (6 bases). The CDR3 totals 15 residues. With 5 bases removed from V and 9 bases from J, the gap between germline ends came to 23 bases. The V gene's germline CDR1 is SGHTA and CDR2 FQGNSA. DNA for the CDR3: TGTGCCAGCAGCGCCTCAGCTAGCGTTCCAACGGGGCAGTACTTC. It specifies CASSASASVPTGQYF.

This clone was picked up a small number of times. The chain uses TRBV28 and TRBJ1-5; TRBD1 matches 7 bases. Germline CDR1 and CDR2: MDHEN and SYDVKM. The ends lost 7 bases at V and 6 bases at J; junction bases unmatched: 6. The CDR3 loop spans 13 amino acids. CDR3 DNA: TGTGCCAGCACCGACAGGGTGTTTCAGCCCCAGCATTTT. It codes for CASTDRVFQPQHF.

This sequence joins TRBV7-3 and TRBJ2-7; the D call may be TRBD1 or TRBD2 (6 bases each). Germline V gene sequence: CDR1 SGHTA, CDR2 FQGTGA. V was clipped by 5 bases and J by 6 bases, with 14 bases between them. This CDR3 spans 13 amino acids. The CDR3 is CASSLRGGPEQYF. The CDR3 DNA is TGTGCCAGCAGCCTAAGAGGGGGGCCCGAGCAGTACTTC. The variable domain in full, with the rest retrieved from reference TRBV7-3 and TRBJ2-7, is GAGVSQTPSNKVTEKGKYVELRCDPISGHTALYWYRQSLGQGPEFLIYFQGTGAADDSGLPNDRFFAVRPEGSVSTLKIQRTERGDSAVYLCASSLRGGPEQYFGPGTRLTVT.

This clone was detected only once. The CDR3 spells CASSPGGTGQETQYF. For the CDR3, the DNA is TGTGCCAGCAGCCCAGGGGGGACTGGACAAGAGACCCAGTACTTC. The chain is built from TRBV11-3 and TRBJ2-5, with D tentatively TRBD1 (7 bases). The CDR3 totals 15 residues. V lost 5 bases, J lost 2 bases, and 15 bases lay in between. Germline V CDR1 and CDR2: SGHNT, YENEEA.

The V gene is TRBV30, the J gene TRBJ2-3; 9 bases agree with TRBD2. V lost 0 bases to trimming and J lost 5 bases; unmatched junction nucleotides: 0. CDR3 length: 13 residues. Germline V gene lookup returns CDR1 GTSNPN and CDR2 SVGIG (reference sequence). The CDR3 region is CAWSVLAGDTQYF. The CDR3 coding sequence is TGTGCCTGGAGTGTACTAGCGGGAGATACGCAGTATTTT.

This chain joins TRBV7-3 and TRBJ2-3, with 7 bases lining up with TRBD2. Germline values: CDR1 SGHTA, CDR2 FQGTGA. Trimming took 5 bases from V and 6 from J; bases not matched to a gene: 8. CDR3 length equals 14 residues. CDR3 coding DNA: TGTGCCAGCAGCCCCAACGCGGGGGTGGATACGCAGTATTTT. It specifies CASSPNAGVDTQYF.

V is TRBV11-2 and J is TRBJ2-1; D is possibly TRBD1 or TRBD2 (5 bases each). The CDR3 spans 16 residues. CDR1 is SGHAT, CDR2 FQNNGV, per germline. Trimming removed 4 bases at V and 3 bases at J, with 16 bases between. The CDR3 loop reads CASSWGRRKNYNEQFF. The CDR3 DNA reads as TGTGCCAGCAGCTGGGGACGGAGAAAGAACTACAATGAGCAGTTCTTC.

The genes are TRBV27 and TRBJ2-1, with 8 bases that match TRBD2. Germline V lookup: CDR1 MNHEY, CDR2 SMNVEV (reference sequence). J lost 0 bases, V lost 4 bases, and 2 bases had no gene match. CDR3 length equals 15 residues. CDR3 sequence reads: CASSSSGRSYNEQFF. CDR3 DNA sequence: TGTGCCAGCAGTTCTAGCGGGCGCTCCTACAATGAGCAGTTCTTC.

The chain recombines TRBV11-2 with TRBJ2-7; D call uncertain. Trimming shortened V by 4 bases and J by 3 bases, and 13 bases separated the two germline ends. Germline V gene data show CDR1 as SGHAT and CDR2 as FQNNGV. This CDR3 contains 14 residues. Written as DNA, the CDR3 is TGTGCCAGCAGCTACGCGGCAGTTTTCTACGAGCAGTACTTC. Its protein is CASSYAAVFYEQYF.

The rearrangement links TRBV28 to TRBJ2-7; 7 bases align to TRBD1. The V gene's germline CDR1 is MDHEN and CDR2 SYDVKM. Trimming removed 6 bases from V and 11 bases from J; junction bases left unmatched: 13. CDR3 length equals 13 residues. CDR3 DNA: TGTGCCAGCAGCCTTTCCCCGACAGGGCGGGAGTACTTC. It codes for CASSLSPTGREYF.

The chain combines TRBV7-2 with TRBJ1-1, with D possibly TRBD1 on 6 matching bases. The germline gives CDR1 SGHTA, CDR2 FQGNSA. This CDR3 is 13 amino acids long. Deletions cut 4 bases from V and 8 bases from J, with 14 bases between. The CDR3 DNA sequence: TGTGCCAGCAGCTCCGGACAGTACTCCGAAGCTTTCTTT. Amino acids: CASSSGQYSEAFF.

V and J are TRBV2 and TRBJ2-7, with D tentatively TRBD1 or TRBD2 (5 bases each). The germline V gene has CDR1 SNHLY and CDR2 FYNNEI. Deletions cut 7 bases from V and 5 bases from J, with 15 bases between. The CDR3 totals 13 residues. In nucleotides, the CDR3 is TGTGCCAGCACGGGGCAGAGTGGACACGAGCAGTACTTC. Translation gives CASTGQSGHEQYF.

This sequence joins TRBV28 and TRBJ2-3; D is possibly TRBD2 (6 bases). V was cut by 3 bases and J by 9 bases, with 19 bases left in between. CDR3 length: 15 residues. Looked up from germline, CDR1 is MDHEN and CDR2 is SYDVKM. The CDR3 sequence is CASSLTAGIRSTQYF. The CDR3 bases are TGTGCCAGCAGTTTGACGGCGGGGATCCGGTCGACGCAGTATTTT.

The chain recombines TRBV10-2 with TRBJ2-3; possibly TRBD1 or TRBD2 for D (5 bases each). The V gene's germline CDR1 is WSHSY and CDR2 SAAADI. The CDR3 is made up of 16 amino acids. The V end was cut by 0 bases, the J end by 2 bases, with 12 bases between. The CDR3 DNA is TGCGCCAGCAGTGAGTCGGGACCCTTCCTCACAGATACGCAGTATTTT. This encodes CASSESGPFLTDTQYF.

CDR3 amino acids: CASRPGQGREQFF. The DNA for the CDR3 is TGTGCCAGCCGCCCGGGACAGGGTCGAGAGCAGTTCTTC. The genes are TRBV6-5 and TRBJ2-1, with 9 bases matching TRBD1. The CDR3 sequence is 13 residues long. Looked up from germline, CDR1 is MNHEY and CDR2 is SVGAGI. V gave up 8 bases and J gave up 10 bases; unmatched junction bases: 9.

J is TRBJ1-4 and V is TRBV27; tentative D call: TRBD1 (5 bases). Germline assignment: CDR1 MNHEY and CDR2 SMNVEV (reference sequence). The CDR3 spans 13 residues. Trimming removed 6 bases at V and 8 bases at J, with 13 bases between. The CDR3 is CASRTGPTEKLFF. CDR3 coding DNA: TGTGCCAGCAGGACGGGACCCACAGAAAAACTGTTTTTT.

This chain links TRBV5-5 with TRBJ2-7; 9 bases fit TRBD2. Germline loops: CDR1 SGHKS, CDR2 YYEKEE (reference sequence). With V trimmed by 5 bases and J by 3 bases, 3 bases remained unmatched. The CDR3 length is 13 residues. CDR3 protein: CASSLAGNYEQYF. CDR3 bases: TGTGCCAGCAGTCTAGCGGGAAACTACGAGCAGTACTTC.

The chain has TRBV5-1 and TRBJ2-5; possible D gene TRBD2, 6 bases. The J call may be in error: the DNA end matches TRBJ2-7 better. This CDR3 has 16 amino acids. Germline V lookup: CDR1 SGHRS, CDR2 YFSETQ. The CDR3 reads CASSLSGTLSSYEQYF. The CDR3 nucleotides are TGCGCCAGCAGCTTGAGTGGGACTCTTTCATCCTACGAGCAGTACTTC.

This clone has more than one count but fewer than ten. CDR3 nucleotides: TGTGCCAGCAGCTCTACAGGGCTTCGTGGAAATGAGCAGTTCTTC. Translated: CASSSTGLRGNEQFF. The rearrangement links TRBV13 to TRBJ2-1; TRBD1 is a possible D gene (6 bases). Trimming removed 4 bases at V and 7 bases at J, with 17 bases between. The V gene's germline CDR1 is PRHDT and CDR2 FYEKMQ (reference sequence). CDR3 size: 15 residues.

J is TRBJ1-2 and V is TRBV7-8; 12 nucleotides line up with TRBD1. V shed 5 bases, J shed 4 bases, and the junction held 8 bases outside the gene matches. Looked up from germline, CDR1 is SGHVS and CDR2 is FQNEAQ. The CDR3 is 16 residues long. The CDR3: CASSTGTGGNRYGYTF. The CDR3 DNA sequence: TGTGCCAGCAGCACCGGGACAGGGGGCAATCGCTATGGCTACACCTTC.

This rearrangement joins TRBV7-3 to TRBJ2-3, with no clear D. Trimming pared 5 bases from V and 0 bases from J, leaving 9 bases between. CDR1 SGHTA and CDR2 FQGTGA come from the germline V gene. The CDR3 sequence is 14 residues long. The CDR3 spells CASSPYTSTDTQYF. For the CDR3, the DNA is TGTGCCAGCAGCCCGTACACTAGCACAGATACGCAGTATTTT.

The chain links TRBV11-3 to TRBJ2-5, with D perhaps matching TRBD1 or TRBD2 (6 bases each). The CDR3 has 13 residues. Germline values: CDR1 SGHNT, CDR2 YENEEA. With 7 bases removed from V and 6 bases from J, the gap between germline ends came to 15 bases. The CDR3 here is CASTPGASQTQYF. CDR3 DNA sequence: TGTGCCAGCACCCCGGGGGCCTCGCAGACCCAGTACTTC.

The V and J genes are TRBV2 and TRBJ2-3; 7 bases agree with TRBD2. The length of the CDR3 is 14 residues. The V gene end was trimmed by 7 bases and the J gene end by 2 bases; junction bases not matched to a gene: 6. Per the germline V gene, CDR1 is SNHLY and CDR2 is FYNNEI. CDR3 protein: CASTPSGNTDTQYF. The CDR3 bases are TGTGCCAGCACCCCTAGCGGAAACACAGATACGCAGTATTTT.

This clone was detected a few times. The chain is built from TRBV28 and TRBJ2-2; 9 bases map to TRBD2. The CDR3 has 16 residues. Germline CDR1 is MDHEN and CDR2 is SYDVKM. J lost 4 bases, V lost 5 bases, and 8 bases had no gene match. CDR3 DNA: TGTGCCAGCAGTCCGGAGACTAGCGGAGTCACCGGGGAGCTGTTTTTT. It specifies CASSPETSGVTGELFF.